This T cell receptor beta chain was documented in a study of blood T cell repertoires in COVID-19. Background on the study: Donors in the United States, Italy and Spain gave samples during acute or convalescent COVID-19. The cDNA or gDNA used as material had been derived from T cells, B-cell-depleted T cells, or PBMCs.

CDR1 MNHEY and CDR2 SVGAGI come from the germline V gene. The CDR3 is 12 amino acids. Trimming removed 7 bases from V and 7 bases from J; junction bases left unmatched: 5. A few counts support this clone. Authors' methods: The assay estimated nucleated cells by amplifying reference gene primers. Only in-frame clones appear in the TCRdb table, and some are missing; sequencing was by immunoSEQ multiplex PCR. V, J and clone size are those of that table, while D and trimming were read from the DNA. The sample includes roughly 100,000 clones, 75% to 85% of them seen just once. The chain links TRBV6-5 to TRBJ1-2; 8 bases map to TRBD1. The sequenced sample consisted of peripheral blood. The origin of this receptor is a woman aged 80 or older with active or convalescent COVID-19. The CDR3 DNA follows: TGTGCCAGCATGCAGGGGGCTCCTGGCTACACCTTC. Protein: CASMQGAPGYTF.